Following are 6 T cell receptor beta chains from one sample sequenced in a study of T cells in narcolepsy. The assay was immunoSEQ multiplex PCR, and TCRdb's table has in-frame clones only and misses some. This sample has tens of thousands of clones, with roughly 87% found just once. Sample: memory (CD45RA-) CD4+ T cells from blood. These receptor sequences come from a human donor in good health.

The rearrangement uses TRBV28 and TRBJ1-1; 7 nucleotides agree with TRBD1. The CDR3 spans 16 residues. Germline lookup yields CDR1 MDHEN and CDR2 SYDVKM. J lost 3 bases, V lost 5 bases, and 12 bases had no gene match. The CDR3 is CASSTRQGVIDTEAFF. The CDR3 bases are TGTGCCAGCAGTACCCGACAGGGAGTAATTGACACTGAAGCTTTCTTT.

The CDR3 here is CASVRVWDEQYF. DNA for the CDR3: TGTGCCAGCGTGAGGGTTTGGGACGAGCAGTACTTC. The rearrangement uses TRBV7-2 and TRBJ2-7; the D gene is possibly TRBD2 (5 bases). Germline V CDR1 and CDR2: SGHTA, FQGNSA. The ends were cut back, 8 bases at V and 5 bases at J, with 13 bases in the middle. The CDR3 covers 12 residues.

This chain joins TRBV9 and TRBJ2-2; no firm D call. The CDR3 length is 17 residues. Per germline, CDR1 SGDLS and CDR2 YYNGEE. V was trimmed by 0 bases and J by 6 bases, leaving 18 bases between them. CDR3 region: CASSVAPGGLSSGELFF. The CDR3 DNA reads as TGTGCCAGCAGCGTAGCCCCCGGCGGCTTATCTTCCGGGGAGCTGTTTTTT.

The rearrangement joins TRBV30 to TRBJ2-7; D is possibly TRBD1 or TRBD2 (5 bases each). Deletions cut 5 bases from V and 0 bases from J, with 11 bases between. The CDR3 sequence is 13 residues long. Germline loops: CDR1 GTSNPN, CDR2 SVGIG (reference sequence). The CDR3 DNA is TGTGCCTGGGTTAAGGGGAGCTCCTACGAGCAGTACTTC. This encodes CAWVKGSSYEQYF.

Only one count was recorded for this clone. The J gene is TRBJ1-1, the V gene TRBV15; D not certain. Germline lookup yields CDR1 LNHNV and CDR2 YYDKDF (reference sequence). The ends were cut back, 4 bases at V and 0 bases at J, with 6 bases in the middle. CDR3 length equals 13 residues. CDR3 region: CATSIQLNTEAFF. The CDR3 nucleotides are TGTGCCACCAGCATACAATTGAACACTGAAGCTTTCTTT.

The chain has TRBV28 and TRBJ1-5; D is perhaps TRBD1 (5 bases). Trimming cost V 3 bases and J 2 bases, with 14 bases left between them. There are 16 residues in the CDR3. Germline CDR1 MDHEN, CDR2 SYDVKM. For the CDR3, the DNA is TGTGCCAGCAGTTTGGGGCCCTCCCGCGGCAATCAGCCCCAGCATTTT. Amino acid sequence: CASSLGPSRGNQPQHF.